Below are 27 T cell receptor beta chains sequenced from a single sample in a study of OX40 agonist ivuxolimab in advanced cancers. Some clones are missing from TCRdb's copy, which holds only in-frame ones; the method was immunoSEQ multiplex PCR. Counted here are around 51,000 clones, about 86% occurring once; the ten biggest clones make up about 3.1%. Sequencing was performed on CD4+ or CD8+ T cells sorted from blood, taken in a trial of the OX40 agonist ivuxolimab. All receptors come from an adult with an advanced solid tumor such as melanoma, head and neck, liver or kidney cancer.

Concerning this clone: At one end, the junction sequence differs from germline, possibly due to a read error. V usage is TRBV2 and J usage is TRBJ2-7; TRBD1 matches at 7 bases. The CDR3 runs to 13 residues. Germline V gene lookup returns CDR1 SNHLY and CDR2 FYNNEI. As DNA, the CDR3 is TGTGCCAGCTGTGACAGGGTCCGGGACGAGCAGTACTTC. The encoded protein is CASCDRVRDEQYF.

The gene calls are TRBV7-2 and TRBJ2-5, with unresolved D. Gene TRBJ2-7 matches the end of the DNA better, so the J call may be wrong. Germline V gene lookup returns CDR1 SGHTA and CDR2 FQGNSA. This CDR3 has 16 amino acids. CDR3 residues: CASSPSLGFYRDEQYF. In DNA form, the CDR3 reads TGTGCCAGCAGCCCGAGTCTCGGATTTTATCGCGACGAGCAGTACTTC.

The CDR3 loop is CASRWTGRGEETQYF. Here the CDR3 DNA reads TGTGCCAGCCGGTGGACCGGGCGGGGGGAAGAGACCCAGTACTTC. The V gene is TRBV6-5, the J gene TRBJ2-5, with 8 bases fitting TRBD2. The CDR3 extends over 15 amino acids. CDR1 MNHEY and CDR2 SVGAGI come from the germline V gene. Trimming cost V 8 bases and J 3 bases; bases outside gene matches: 11.

DNA of the CDR3: TGTGCCAGCAGCTTATCGTCTGGAAACACCATATATTTT. Protein sequence: CASSLSSGNTIYF. The V gene is TRBV7-6, the J gene TRBJ1-3; D is unresolved. CDR3 length equals 13 residues. In germline, CDR1 is SGHVS, CDR2 FNYEAQ. The germline V and J ends were trimmed by 2 bases and 1 base, with 3 bases remaining between them.

J is TRBJ1-2 and V is TRBV12-5; 10 bases fit TRBD1. Germline V gives CDR1 LGHNT, CDR2 FRNRAP. CDR3 length: 13 residues. After removal of 2 bases from V and 8 bases from J, the junction contained 2 bases not matched to a gene. The chain's CDR3 is CASGLLGQGGYTF. As DNA, the CDR3 is TGTGCTAGTGGTTTGCTGGGACAGGGGGGCTACACCTTC.

The V gene is TRBV15, the J gene TRBJ1-6; D perhaps matches TRBD1 (5 bases). The ends were cut back, 6 bases at V and 1 base at J, with 7 bases in the middle. This CDR3 comprises 14 residues. Looked up from germline, CDR1 is LNHNV and CDR2 is YYDKDF (reference sequence). CDR3 residues: CATSGASYNSPLHF. The CDR3 DNA reads as TGTGCCACCAGTGGGGCGTCCTATAATTCACCCCTCCACTTT.

This sequence joins TRBV18 and TRBJ2-1; the match to TRBD2 covers 7 bases. This CDR3 spans 14 amino acids. V lost 3 bases to trimming and J lost 2 bases; unmatched junction nucleotides: 1. Germline CDR1 is KGHSH and CDR2 is LQKENI. The CDR3 DNA is TGTGCCAGCTCACCGGGACTAACCTACAATGAGCAGTTCTTC. Residues: CASSPGLTYNEQFF.

This sequence joins TRBV6-1 and TRBJ2-7; D tentatively fits TRBD1 or TRBD2 (5 bases each). Germline CDR1 reads MNHNS; CDR2 reads SASEGT. This CDR3 is 14 amino acids long. V lost 2 bases and J 5 bases, leaving 13 bases between the germline ends. CDR3 sequence reads: CASSERGRSDEQYF. The CDR3 nucleotides are TGTGCCAGCAGTGAACGGGGACGGAGTGACGAGCAGTACTTC.

The V gene is TRBV5-6, the J gene TRBJ1-2; D gene ambiguous. The germline V and J ends were trimmed by 0 bases and 2 bases, with 8 bases remaining between them. The CDR3 totals 14 residues. Looked up from germline, CDR1 is SGHDT and CDR2 is YYEEEE. This CDR3 reads CASSLVAVNYGYTF. The CDR3 coding sequence is TGTGCCAGCAGCTTGGTAGCAGTAAACTATGGCTACACCTTC.

The chain joins TRBV5-6 to TRBJ2-5; 7 bases fit TRBD2. Unmatched junction bases numbered 3, after V lost 3 bases and J lost 1 base. The germline gives CDR1 SGHDT, CDR2 YYEEEE. The CDR3 spans 14 residues. CDR3 nucleotides: TGTGCCAGCAGCTCCCGGGGGGTCCAAGAGACCCAGTACTTC. This gives the protein CASSSRGVQETQYF.

The CDR3 sequence is CASSGASGGRQETQYF. CDR3 bases: TGCGCCAGCAGCGGGGCTAGCGGGGGCCGACAAGAGACCCAGTACTTC. J is TRBJ2-5 and V is TRBV5-1; 10 bases line up with TRBD2. The V segment lost 4 bases and the J segment 2 bases; nucleotides outside the gene matches: 8. The CDR3 is 16 residues long. CDR1 is SGHRS and CDR2 is YFSETQ in the germline V gene.

A single count supports this clone. The V call is TRBV6-6, the J call TRBJ1-5, with TRBD1 matching over 7 bases. V was pared by 5 bases and J by 7 bases, with 8 bases of the junction left unmatched. The CDR3 sequence is 14 residues long. The V gene's germline CDR1 is MNHNY and CDR2 SVGAGI (reference sequence). CDR3 in amino acids: CASSQTGFGQPQHF. The DNA of the CDR3 is TGTGCCAGCAGTCAGACAGGGTTTGGGCAGCCCCAGCATTTT.

This chain joins TRBV4-3 and TRBJ2-1; 10 nucleotides match TRBD2. Germline trimming cut 1 base from V and 6 bases from J; bases unmatched to any gene: 9. The CDR3 is 17 residues long. Germline values: CDR1 LGHNA, CDR2 YSLEER. The CDR3 loop is CASSQVAWSSGGNEQFF. CDR3 nucleotide sequence: TGCGCCAGCAGCCAAGTCGCATGGTCTAGCGGGGGCAATGAGCAGTTCTTC.

The chain joins TRBV27 to TRBJ2-7; no firm D call. CDR1 and CDR2 (germline): MNHEY, SMNVEV (reference sequence). This CDR3 has 14 amino acids. The germline V and J ends were trimmed by 3 bases and 6 bases, with 15 bases remaining between them. This CDR3 is CASSLPGLPGEQYF. CDR3 bases: TGTGCCAGCAGTTTGCCCGGGCTACCCGGCGAGCAGTACTTC.

This clone was seen a handful of times. This chain joins TRBV12-5 and TRBJ1-5; no firm D call. V was cut by 5 bases and J by 5 bases, with 7 bases left in between. The CDR3 consists of 12 residues. Germline V gives CDR1 LGHNT, CDR2 FRNRAP. The CDR3 DNA sequence: TGTGCTAGTGGTGGCTCCTATCAGCCCCAGCATTTT. Translated, it gives CASGGSYQPQHF.

The rearrangement links TRBV5-1 to TRBJ2-5, with 12 bases aligning to TRBD1. This CDR3 region has 15 residues. From germline, CDR1 is SGHRS and CDR2 YFSETQ. The J segment lost 5 bases and the V segment lost 3 bases, leaving 5 bases of the junction unmatched. The CDR3 nucleotides are TGCGCCAGCAGCTCGGGACAGGGGGCAGGGGAGACCCAGTACTTC. Its protein product is CASSSGQGAGETQYF.

V is TRBV7-8 and J is TRBJ2-6; D is undetermined. V was shortened by 2 bases and J by 0 bases, with 11 bases between the two germline ends. This CDR3 is 17 amino acids long. Germline V gives CDR1 SGHVS, CDR2 FQNEAQ. As DNA, the CDR3 is TGTGCCAGCAGCTTAACCCGACCGTTCTCTGGGGCCAACGTCCTGACTTTC. It codes for CASSLTRPFSGANVLTF.

This chain links TRBV7-6 with TRBJ2-6; possible D gene TRBD1, 6 bases. Deletions cut 4 bases from V and 2 bases from J, with 9 bases between. The CDR3 is 15 residues long. Germline CDR1 and CDR2: SGHVS and FNYEAQ. The DNA for the CDR3 is TGTGCCAGCAGCTCAACAGGGACTGGGGCCAACGTCCTGACTTTC. This gives the protein CASSSTGTGANVLTF.

This sequence joins TRBV6-6 and TRBJ2-7; tentatively, D is TRBD2 (6 bases). CDR1 is MNHNY and CDR2 is SVGAGI in the germline V gene (reference sequence). The V end lost 6 bases, the J end lost 6 bases, and 12 bases lay between the germline ends. The CDR3 consists of 12 residues. The CDR3 DNA follows: TGTGCCAGCAGAGCGATCGGGAGCGAGCAGTACTTC. It codes for CASRAIGSEQYF.

The chain uses TRBV6-5 and TRBJ1-2; D unresolved. Trimming stripped 0 bases from V and 6 bases from J, with 11 bases between. Germline V gives CDR1 MNHEY, CDR2 SVGAGI. CDR3 length: 14 amino acids. The CDR3 protein is CASSYSGLKNGYTF. CDR3 DNA sequence: TGTGCCAGCAGTTACTCAGGGTTAAAGAATGGCTACACCTTC.

V is TRBV25-1 and J is TRBJ2-7; D is tentatively TRBD1 or TRBD2 (6 bases each). Germline V gives CDR1 MGHDK, CDR2 SYGVNS. The CDR3 length is 13 residues. Trimming shortened V by 6 bases and J by 6 bases, and 15 bases separated the two germline ends. The CDR3 protein is CASSRLEGGEQYF. As DNA, the CDR3 is TGTGCCAGCAGCAGGTTGGAGGGGGGCGAGCAGTACTTC.

CDR3 region: CASSLVQASLNTIYF. CDR3 bases: TGTGCCAGCAGCTTGGTTCAGGCTTCCCTAAACACCATATATTTT. The chain recombines TRBV5-6 with TRBJ1-3; D uncertain. V lost 0 bases, J lost 6 bases, and 13 bases lay in between. The CDR3 loop spans 15 amino acids. Germline V lookup: CDR1 SGHDT, CDR2 YYEEEE.

The chain is built from TRBV13 and TRBJ2-3; 10 bases are shared with TRBD2. Germline V lookup: CDR1 PRHDT, CDR2 FYEKMQ (reference sequence). After removal of 4 bases from V and 2 bases from J, the junction contained 6 bases not matched to a gene. The CDR3 has 16 amino acids. The CDR3 is CASSWGSGGATDTQYF. As DNA, the CDR3 is TGTGCCAGCAGCTGGGGGAGCGGGGGGGCCACAGATACGCAGTATTTT.

The V call is TRBV9, the J call TRBJ1-6; TRBD1 is a possible D gene (6 bases). Germline assignment: CDR1 SGDLS and CDR2 YYNGEE. The V end was cut by 0 bases, the J end by 4 bases, with 20 bases between. The CDR3 is 19 amino acids. The CDR3 loop reads CASSVAATGRGGYNSPLHF. For the CDR3, the DNA is TGTGCCAGCAGCGTAGCGGCGACGGGCCGAGGGGGATATAATTCACCCCTCCACTTT.

V usage is TRBV7-3 and J usage is TRBJ2-2; the match to TRBD2 covers 7 bases. CDR1 SGHTA and CDR2 FQGTGA come from the germline V gene. V shed 5 bases, J shed 2 bases, and the junction held 5 bases outside the gene matches. This CDR3 comprises 15 residues. CDR3 sequence reads: CASSPGLVNTGELFF. CDR3 DNA sequence: TGTGCCAGCAGCCCTGGACTAGTTAACACCGGGGAGCTGTTTTTT.

J is TRBJ2-7 and V is TRBV6-5; D not resolved. Trimming cost V 7 bases and J 0 bases, with 13 bases left between them. This CDR3 is 14 amino acids long. The germline CDR1 and CDR2 sequences are MNHEY and SVGAGI. The CDR3 DNA reads as TGTGCCAGCATGGGCAGGTACAGCTCCTACGAGCAGTACTTC. This codes for CASMGRYSSYEQYF.

The V gene is TRBV4-1, the J gene TRBJ2-5, with 9 bases fitting TRBD1. Trimming cost V 1 base and J 5 bases; bases outside gene matches: 8. The germline CDR1 and CDR2 sequences are MGHRA and YSYEKL. This CDR3 spans 16 amino acids. The CDR3 loop is CASSQVGTGLEETQYF. The DNA for the CDR3 is TGCGCCAGCAGCCAAGTCGGGACAGGGCTGGAGGAGACCCAGTACTTC.